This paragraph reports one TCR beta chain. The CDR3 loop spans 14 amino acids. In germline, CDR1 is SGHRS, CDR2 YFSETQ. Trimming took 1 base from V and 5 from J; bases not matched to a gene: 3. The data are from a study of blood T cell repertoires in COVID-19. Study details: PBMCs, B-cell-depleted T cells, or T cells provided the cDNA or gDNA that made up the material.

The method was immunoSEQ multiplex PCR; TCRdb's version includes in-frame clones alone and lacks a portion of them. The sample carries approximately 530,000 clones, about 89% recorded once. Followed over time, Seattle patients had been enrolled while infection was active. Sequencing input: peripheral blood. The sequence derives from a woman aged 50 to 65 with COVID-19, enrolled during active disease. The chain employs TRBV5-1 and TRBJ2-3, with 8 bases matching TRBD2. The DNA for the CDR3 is TGCGCCAGCAGCTTGCCCGGGGGGGGAGATACGCAGTATTTT. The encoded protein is CASSLPGGGDTQYF.